The rows below give T cell receptor beta chains drawn from one sample of a study of CD8 T cells in Susac syndrome. TCRdb ran MiXCR on the immunoSEQ multiplex PCR reads and lists one entry per CDR3 protein. Found here are under 200,000 distinct CDR3 sequences, roughly 90% of them singletons; the top ten hold around 0.079%. Material: CD4+ T cells from PBMCs. The receptor set was obtained from a human donor with Susac syndrome. CDR3s include the opening cysteine and the closing phenylalanine or tryptophan. Each record gives: CDR3 DNA, CDR3 protein, V gene, D gene, J gene, clone size. A D gene is named only where the DNA matches it firmly. Clone sizes are given selectively: once, few, many, or a class where the clone is expanded.

cdr3_nt: TGCGCCAGCAGCGAAGATATTTCAGGGGGCGAGCAGTACTTC
cdr3_aa: CASSEDISGGEQYF
v_call: TRBV5-1
d_call: TRBD1
j_call: TRBJ2-7
clone_size: NA

cdr3_nt: TGTGCCAGCAGCTCAATCTATGGCTACACCTTC
cdr3_aa: CASSSIYGYTF
v_call: TRBV7-2
d_call: NA
j_call: TRBJ1-2
clone_size: NA

cdr3_nt: TGTGCCCTCACCAGGGGCTCGGGAGAAAAACTGTTTTTT
cdr3_aa: CALTRGSGEKLFF
v_call: TRBV30
d_call: NA
j_call: TRBJ1-4
clone_size: NA

cdr3_nt: TGTGCCAGCAACTCAGAAGGACAGCCCCAGCATTTT
cdr3_aa: CASNSEGQPQHF
v_call: TRBV19
d_call: NA
j_call: TRBJ1-5
clone_size: once

cdr3_nt: TGTGCCAGCAGTCAACCAGCAACTAATGAAAAACTGTTTTTT
cdr3_aa: CASSQPATNEKLFF
v_call: TRBV28
d_call: NA
j_call: TRBJ1-4
clone_size: NA

cdr3_nt: TGTGCCAGCAGCGTAACCGGGACTAGAAGGTCCACCGGGGAGCTGTTTTTT
cdr3_aa: CASSVTGTRRSTGELFF
v_call: TRBV12-3/TRBV12-4
d_call: TRBD2
j_call: TRBJ2-2
clone_size: NA

cdr3_nt: TGCAGTGCTAGAGATCCGACCGTTAGCTCCTACGAGCAGTACTTC
cdr3_aa: CSARDPTVSSYEQYF
v_call: TRBV20-1
d_call: NA
j_call: TRBJ2-7
clone_size: once

cdr3_nt: TGTGCCAGCACCAGGGGAGGGAGGAACACTGAAGCTTTCTTT
cdr3_aa: CASTRGGRNTEAFF
v_call: TRBV6-5
d_call: NA
j_call: TRBJ1-1
clone_size: NA

cdr3_nt: TGTGCCATCAGTGAGTTCGAAGGGGCCCAGTACTTC
cdr3_aa: CAISEFEGAQYF
v_call: TRBV10-3
d_call: NA
j_call: TRBJ2-5
clone_size: NA

cdr3_nt: TGCAGTGCTAGAAGTCCACAGGAGACGAACACCGGGGAGCTGTTTTTT
cdr3_aa: CSARSPQETNTGELFF
v_call: TRBV20-1
d_call: NA
j_call: TRBJ2-2
clone_size: NA

cdr3_nt: TGCAGCGTTGTAGGGACGAACACTGAAGCTTTCTTT
cdr3_aa: CSVVGTNTEAFF
v_call: TRBV29-1
d_call: NA
j_call: TRBJ1-1
clone_size: NA

cdr3_nt: TGCGCCAGCAGCCAAGAATGGGCCCGCGGCGGGCAGTTCTTC
cdr3_aa: CASSQEWARGGQFF
v_call: TRBV4-1
d_call: NA
j_call: TRBJ2-1
clone_size: NA

cdr3_nt: TGTGCCAGTAGCCTTGGACTAGCGGGGGTCCAAGAGACCCAGTACTTC
cdr3_aa: CASSLGLAGVQETQYF
v_call: TRBV19
d_call: TRBD2
j_call: TRBJ2-5
clone_size: NA

cdr3_nt: TGTGCCAGCAGACCCTTTACGACAGGGGTGGACACCGGGGAGCTGTTTTTT
cdr3_aa: CASRPFTTGVDTGELFF
v_call: TRBV27
d_call: TRBD1
j_call: TRBJ2-2
clone_size: NA

cdr3_nt: TGTGCCAGCAGCAGGAAGGGGGCCGCTGAAGCTTTCTTT
cdr3_aa: CASSRKGAAEAFF
v_call: TRBV6-1
d_call: TRBD1
j_call: TRBJ1-1
clone_size: NA

cdr3_nt: TGTGCCACCAGCAGTCCATCCTCGGGCAGGGGGCTACACACCTTC
cdr3_aa: CATSSPSSGRGLHTF
v_call: TRBV15
d_call: TRBD1
j_call: TRBJ1-2
clone_size: NA

cdr3_nt: TGTGCCAGCAGCGTAGATGCAGGTCGCGGGGTAGGAGATACGCAGTATTTT
cdr3_aa: CASSVDAGRGVGDTQYF
v_call: TRBV9
d_call: NA
j_call: TRBJ2-3
clone_size: NA

cdr3_nt: TGCGCCAGCAGCTTGGAAGCAGGGAATTTACGCGAGCAGTACTTC
cdr3_aa: CASSLEAGNLREQYF
v_call: TRBV5-1
d_call: NA
j_call: TRBJ2-7
clone_size: NA

cdr3_nt: TGTGCCAGCAGCTTGAGACTAGCGGAAGAGACCCAGTACTTC
cdr3_aa: CASSLRLAEETQYF
v_call: TRBV11-2
d_call: TRBD2
j_call: TRBJ2-5
clone_size: NA

cdr3_nt: TGTGCCAGCAGCGAGACTAGCGGGGGCCACAATGAGCAGTTCTTC
cdr3_aa: CASSETSGGHNEQFF
v_call: TRBV9
d_call: TRBD2
j_call: TRBJ2-1
clone_size: NA

cdr3_nt: TGTGCCAGCAGTCCTCCTCGACAGGGAGGCGGCTACACCTTC
cdr3_aa: CASSPPRQGGGYTF
v_call: TRBV28
d_call: TRBD1
j_call: TRBJ1-2
clone_size: once

cdr3_nt: TGTGCCAGCAGCTTAGCCAGGAGGAATGAGCAGTTCTTC
cdr3_aa: CASSLARRNEQFF
v_call: TRBV7-9
d_call: NA
j_call: TRBJ2-1
clone_size: NA

cdr3_nt: TGCGCCAGCAGCCCCTTTGGACGGGATTTGGCAGATACGCAGTATTTT
cdr3_aa: CASSPFGRDLADTQYF
v_call: TRBV5-1
d_call: NA
j_call: TRBJ2-3
clone_size: few

cdr3_nt: TGTGCCAGCAAGGACCAGCCCCACCTCGAGCAGTACTTC
cdr3_aa: CASKDQPHLEQYF
v_call: TRBV6-5
d_call: NA
j_call: TRBJ2-7
clone_size: NA

cdr3_nt: TGTGCCAGCACTCAGGGGGGGACCTATGGCTACACCTTC
cdr3_aa: CASTQGGTYGYTF
v_call: TRBV6-6
d_call: TRBD1
j_call: TRBJ1-2
clone_size: NA

cdr3_nt: TGCAGTGCTATCCCCGGAAGCTGGGGTCGCGAGCAGTACTTC
cdr3_aa: CSAIPGSWGREQYF
v_call: TRBV20-1
d_call: NA
j_call: TRBJ2-7
clone_size: few

cdr3_nt: TGCGCCAGCAGCTTGACGGACAAGAACTACGAGCAGTACTTC
cdr3_aa: CASSLTDKNYEQYF
v_call: TRBV5-1
d_call: NA
j_call: TRBJ2-7
clone_size: once

cdr3_nt: TGTGCCAGCAGCCAAGCCGGACAGACATATGGCTACACCTTC
cdr3_aa: CASSQAGQTYGYTF
v_call: TRBV3-1
d_call: NA
j_call: TRBJ1-2
clone_size: NA

cdr3_nt: TGTGCCAGCAGTCAGACTAGCGGGGGGTCGAAAAACATTCAGTACTTC
cdr3_aa: CASSQTSGGSKNIQYF
v_call: TRBV6-6
d_call: TRBD2
j_call: TRBJ2-4
clone_size: NA

cdr3_nt: TGTGCCAGTAGGAGACAGGGGATCAGTCAGCCCCAGCATTTT
cdr3_aa: CASRRQGISQPQHF
v_call: TRBV19
d_call: TRBD1
j_call: TRBJ1-5
clone_size: NA

cdr3_nt: TGTGCCAGCACCTCACAAGGGGTCGGCGGACAGCCCCAGCATTTT
cdr3_aa: CASTSQGVGGQPQHF
v_call: TRBV6-1
d_call: NA
j_call: TRBJ1-5
clone_size: once

cdr3_nt: TGTGCCAGCAGCGCCTGGGTAGGGGACGGCACAGATACGCAGTATTTT
cdr3_aa: CASSAWVGDGTDTQYF
v_call: TRBV9
d_call: NA
j_call: TRBJ2-3
clone_size: NA

cdr3_nt: TGTGCCAGCAGTCCGACCCCCCAAGAGACCCAGTACTTC
cdr3_aa: CASSPTPQETQYF
v_call: TRBV28
d_call: NA
j_call: TRBJ2-5
clone_size: NA

cdr3_nt: TGTGCCAGCAGCGTCGAGGGGGCTGCGGACACTGAAGCTTTCTTT
cdr3_aa: CASSVEGAADTEAFF
v_call: TRBV9
d_call: TRBD1
j_call: TRBJ1-1
clone_size: NA

cdr3_nt: TGCAGTGCTAAAGACGGAAGATTTTATGGCTACACCTTC
cdr3_aa: CSAKDGRFYGYTF
v_call: TRBV20-1
d_call: NA
j_call: TRBJ1-2
clone_size: NA

cdr3_nt: TGTGCCAGCAGCGTAGGACTAACCGGGACAGATACGCAGTATTTT
cdr3_aa: CASSVGLTGTDTQYF
v_call: TRBV7-3
d_call: NA
j_call: TRBJ2-3
clone_size: NA

cdr3_nt: TGTGCCAGCTCATTCGGACAGGGGAGCAACGAGCAGTACTTC
cdr3_aa: CASSFGQGSNEQYF
v_call: TRBV18
d_call: TRBD1
j_call: TRBJ2-7
clone_size: NA

cdr3_nt: TGTGCCAGCAGCACTAGCACAGATACGCAGTATTTT
cdr3_aa: CASSTSTDTQYF
v_call: TRBV3-1
d_call: NA
j_call: TRBJ2-3
clone_size: NA

cdr3_nt: TGTGCCAGCTCACTCAGCGGACAGGGGAGTTTGGAGACCCAGTACTTC
cdr3_aa: CASSLSGQGSLETQYF
v_call: TRBV18
d_call: TRBD1
j_call: TRBJ2-5
clone_size: NA

cdr3_nt: TGTGCCAGCTCGGAGGGGGCGAACACTGAAGCTTTCTTT
cdr3_aa: CASSEGANTEAFF
v_call: TRBV18
d_call: TRBD1
j_call: TRBJ1-1
clone_size: few

cdr3_nt: TGTGCCAGCAGTTACTCAGATACGCAGTATTTT
cdr3_aa: CASSYSDTQYF
v_call: TRBV6-5
d_call: NA
j_call: TRBJ2-3
clone_size: few

cdr3_nt: TGTGTCGATTATCGGGGCCCCCTCTATGGCTACACCTTC
cdr3_aa: CVDYRGPLYGYTF
v_call: TRBV15
d_call: NA
j_call: TRBJ1-2
clone_size: once

cdr3_nt: TGTGCCAGCAGCGTAGGGACCGTGAACACCGGGGAGCTGTTTTTT
cdr3_aa: CASSVGTVNTGELFF
v_call: TRBV9
d_call: NA
j_call: TRBJ2-2
clone_size: NA

cdr3_nt: TGTGCCAGCAGCTTACACAGCATGAACACTGAAGCTTTCTTT
cdr3_aa: CASSLHSMNTEAFF
v_call: TRBV7-9
d_call: NA
j_call: TRBJ1-1
clone_size: NA

cdr3_nt: TGTGCCAGCAGTTTTTCGGCCCTGAGTGAAAAACTGTTTTTT
cdr3_aa: CASSFSALSEKLFF
v_call: TRBV12-3/TRBV12-4
d_call: NA
j_call: TRBJ1-4
clone_size: NA

cdr3_nt: TGTGCCAGTAGTATAGCCCCACCCCAGATCCCTAGGGGCTACACCTTC
cdr3_aa: CASSIAPPQIPRGYTF
v_call: TRBV19
d_call: NA
j_call: TRBJ1-2
clone_size: NA

cdr3_nt: TGTGCCAGCAGCTTGCGGGCGGTGAATAATTCACCCCTCCACTTT
cdr3_aa: CASSLRAVNNSPLHF
v_call: TRBV5-4
d_call: NA
j_call: TRBJ1-6
clone_size: NA

cdr3_nt: TGTGCCAGCAGTTCGATGGACAGGGACGAGCAGTACTTC
cdr3_aa: CASSSMDRDEQYF
v_call: TRBV27
d_call: TRBD1
j_call: TRBJ2-7
clone_size: NA

cdr3_nt: TGTGCCAGCACTAAGGTCTACGGGGAGACCCAGTACTTC
cdr3_aa: CASTKVYGETQYF
v_call: TRBV6-5
d_call: NA
j_call: TRBJ2-5
clone_size: NA

cdr3_nt: TGTGCCAGCAGCCCGCGACTAGCGGGAGGGCCATACGATACGCAGTATTTT
cdr3_aa: CASSPRLAGGPYDTQYF
v_call: TRBV5-6
d_call: TRBD2
j_call: TRBJ2-3
clone_size: NA

cdr3_nt: TGTGCCAGCAGTTTAAAATGGGGAACTGAAGCTTTCTTT
cdr3_aa: CASSLKWGTEAFF
v_call: TRBV12-3/TRBV12-4
d_call: NA
j_call: TRBJ1-1
clone_size: few

cdr3_nt: TGCGCCAGCAGCGGAGGTCGAGATCAGCCCCAGCATTTT
cdr3_aa: CASSGGRDQPQHF
v_call: TRBV5-1
d_call: NA
j_call: TRBJ1-5
clone_size: NA

cdr3_nt: TGTGCCAGCAGCTTGGCCGGGACAGCCCTTAGGGGCGATGGCTACACCTTC
cdr3_aa: CASSLAGTALRGDGYTF
v_call: TRBV5-6
d_call: TRBD1
j_call: TRBJ1-2
clone_size: NA

cdr3_nt: TGTGCCAGCAGCTTTTCGACAGGCTCCTACGAGCAGTACTTC
cdr3_aa: CASSFSTGSYEQYF
v_call: TRBV5-6
d_call: NA
j_call: TRBJ2-7
clone_size: NA

cdr3_nt: TGTGCCAGCAGCTTTGGGCGGCCGAACACTGAAGCTTTCTTT
cdr3_aa: CASSFGRPNTEAFF
v_call: TRBV13
d_call: NA
j_call: TRBJ1-1
clone_size: NA

cdr3_nt: TGTGCCAGCAGCCCTGGACTAGCGGGGCGATACGAGCAGTACTTC
cdr3_aa: CASSPGLAGRYEQYF
v_call: TRBV3-1
d_call: TRBD2
j_call: TRBJ2-7
clone_size: NA

cdr3_nt: TGTGCCTCCTCCGGGCAGACTACCGAAAAACTGTTTTTT
cdr3_aa: CASSGQTTEKLFF
v_call: TRBV19
d_call: NA
j_call: TRBJ1-4
clone_size: NA

cdr3_nt: TGTGCCAGCAGTTTAAGGGGTCCTGAAGCTTTCTTT
cdr3_aa: CASSLRGPEAFF
v_call: TRBV12-3/TRBV12-4
d_call: NA
j_call: TRBJ1-1
clone_size: NA

cdr3_nt: TGTGCCAGCAGCTTAGGCAGGGGGCAAAGTCTAAGGGAGCTGTTTTTT
cdr3_aa: CASSLGRGQSLRELFF
v_call: TRBV11-2
d_call: TRBD1
j_call: TRBJ2-2
clone_size: NA